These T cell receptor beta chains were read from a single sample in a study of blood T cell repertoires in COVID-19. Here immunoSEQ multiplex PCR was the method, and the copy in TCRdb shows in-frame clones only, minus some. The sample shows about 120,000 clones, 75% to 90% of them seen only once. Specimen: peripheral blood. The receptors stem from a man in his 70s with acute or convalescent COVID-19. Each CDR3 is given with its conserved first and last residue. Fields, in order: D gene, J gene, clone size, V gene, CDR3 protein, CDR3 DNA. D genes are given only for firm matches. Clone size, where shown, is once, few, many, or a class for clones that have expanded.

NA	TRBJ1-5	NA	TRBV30	CAWNTASGGAEQPQHF	TGTGCCTGGAATACGGCGTCGGGGGGCGCGGAACAGCCCCAGCATTTT
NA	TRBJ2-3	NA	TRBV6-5	CASRATGFGTDTQYF	TGTGCCAGCAGGGCCACAGGGTTCGGCACAGATACGCAGTATTTT
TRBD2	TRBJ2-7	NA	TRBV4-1	CASSLQTSGGTSSYEQYF	TGCGCCAGCAGCCTCCAAACTAGCGGGGGCACCTCCTCCTACGAGCAGTACTTC
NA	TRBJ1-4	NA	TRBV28	CASSLGNRREKLFF	TGTGCCAGCAGTTTAGGTAACAGGCGGGAAAAACTGTTTTTT
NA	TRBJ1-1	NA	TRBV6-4	CASSEGGFGTPKYMNTEAFF	TGTGCCAGCAGTGAAGGAGGATTCGGGACACCGAAGTACATGAACACTGAAGCTTTCTTT
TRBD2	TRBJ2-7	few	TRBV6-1	CASSRTSGISYEQYF	TGTGCCAGCAGTAGGACTAGCGGGATCTCCTACGAGCAGTACTTC
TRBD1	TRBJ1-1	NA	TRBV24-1	CATTGDYRGLGAFF	TGTGCCACCACCGGGGATTACAGGGGGTTAGGAGCTTTCTTT
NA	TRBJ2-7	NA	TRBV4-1	CASSQEGWRERHEQYF	TGCGCCAGCAGCCAAGAGGGATGGAGGGAAAGACACGAGCAGTACTTC
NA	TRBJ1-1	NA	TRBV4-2	CASSQASAGVSEAFF	TGTGCCAGCAGCCAGGCCTCCGCAGGGGTGTCTGAAGCTTTCTTT
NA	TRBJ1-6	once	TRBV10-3	CAISESETRNSPLHF	TGTGCCATCAGTGAGTCAGAAACCCGGAATTCACCCCTCCACTTT
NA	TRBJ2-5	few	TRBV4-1	CASSQELSQETQYF	TGCGCCAGCAGCCAAGAGCTCAGTCAAGAGACCCAGTACTTC
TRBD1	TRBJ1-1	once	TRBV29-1	CSSHRDRATEAFF	TGCAGCTCTCACCGGGACAGGGCAACTGAAGCTTTCTTT
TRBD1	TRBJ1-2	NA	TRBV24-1	CATSGTGSNYGYTF	TGTGCCACCAGTGGGACAGGGTCTAACTATGGCTACACCTTC
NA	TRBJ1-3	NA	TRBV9	CASSATGSGNTIYF	TGTGCCAGCAGCGCTACAGGGTCGGGAAACACCATATATTTT
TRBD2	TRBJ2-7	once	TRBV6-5	CAISPGLADEQYF	TGTGCCATCTCCCCCGGGCTAGCGGACGAGCAGTACTTC
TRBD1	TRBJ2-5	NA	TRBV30	CAWIQGKGETQYF	TGTGCCTGGATACAGGGGAAGGGAGAGACCCAGTACTTC
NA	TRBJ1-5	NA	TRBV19	CASSNRGQGSGQPQHF	TGTGCCAGTAGTAACCGAGGGCAGGGGTCGGGCCAGCCCCAGCATTTT
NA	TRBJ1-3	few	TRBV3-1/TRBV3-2	CASSQGGGYRNTIYF	TGTGCCAGCAGCCAAGGGGGGGGGTACCGAAACACCATATATTTT
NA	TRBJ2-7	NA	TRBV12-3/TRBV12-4	CASSFLSGVPYF	TGTGCCAGCAGTTTTCTTTCGGGAGTCCCGTACTTC
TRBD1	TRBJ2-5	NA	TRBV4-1	CASRPVFHRDRGLETQYF	TGCGCCAGCAGGCCCGTCTTCCACCGGGACAGGGGGCTGGAGACCCAGTACTTC
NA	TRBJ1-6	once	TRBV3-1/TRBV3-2	CASSLRRGNSPLHF	TGTGCCAGCAGCCTTAGAAGGGGTAATTCACCCCTCCACTTT
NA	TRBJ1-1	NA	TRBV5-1	CASFRPGSNTEAFF	TGCGCCAGTTTCCGACCGGGATCAAACACTGAAGCTTTCTTT
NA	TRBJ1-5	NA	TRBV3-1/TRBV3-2	CASSQRQANQPQHF	TGTGCCAGCAGCCAAAGACAGGCCAATCAGCCCCAGCATTTT
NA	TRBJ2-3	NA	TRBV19	CASSISGSGADTQYF	TGTGCCAGTAGTATTTCCGGCTCCGGGGCAGATACGCAGTATTTT
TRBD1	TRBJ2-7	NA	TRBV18	CASSPRQGAHEQYF	TGTGCCAGCTCACCTCGGCAGGGGGCCCACGAGCAGTACTTC
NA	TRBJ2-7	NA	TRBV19	CASSMIGGDGEQYF	TGTGCCAGTAGTATGATAGGAGGGGATGGCGAGCAGTACTTC
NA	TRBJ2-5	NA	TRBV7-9	CASSLGTAAAQETQYF	TGTGCCAGCAGCTTAGGCACGGCGGCCGCTCAAGAGACCCAGTACTTC
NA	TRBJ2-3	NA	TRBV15	CATSRDQVDTQYF	TGTGCCACCAGCAGAGATCAGGTAGATACGCAGTATTTT
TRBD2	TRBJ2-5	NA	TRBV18	CASSPPGTRGAQYF	TGTGCCAGCTCACCCCCCGGGACTAGAGGGGCCCAGTACTTC
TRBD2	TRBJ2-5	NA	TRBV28	CASSLIAGGPMRETQYF	TGTGCCAGCAGTTTAATTGCGGGAGGGCCTATGAGAGAGACCCAGTACTTC
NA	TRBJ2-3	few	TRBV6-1	CASSDTSSTDTQYF	TGTGCCAGCAGTGATACTTCTAGCACAGATACGCAGTATTTT
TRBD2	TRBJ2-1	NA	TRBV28	CASSRGGSSYNEQFF	TGTGCCAGCAGTCGCGGGGGGAGCTCCTACAATGAGCAGTTCTTC
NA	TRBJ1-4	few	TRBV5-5	CASSLPGTTNEKLFF	TGTGCCAGCAGCTTGCCCGGGACAACTAATGAAAAACTGTTTTTT
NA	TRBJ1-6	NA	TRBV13	CASSLGQTYNSPLHF	TGTGCCAGCAGCTTAGGGCAGACCTATAATTCACCCCTCCACTTT
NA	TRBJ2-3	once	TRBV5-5	CASSPAGSGPQYF	TGTGCCAGCAGCCCGGCGGGGTCAGGGCCGCAGTATTTT
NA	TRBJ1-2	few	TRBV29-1	CSVFQGLLYGYTF	TGCAGCGTTTTCCAGGGGCTCCTCTATGGCTACACCTTC
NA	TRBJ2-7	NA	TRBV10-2	CASSTGLEYEQYF	TGCGCCAGCAGTACAGGGTTGGAGTACGAGCAGTACTTC
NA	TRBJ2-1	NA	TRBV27	CASSSPVESGNEQFF	TGTGCCAGCAGTTCCCCAGTCGAAAGCGGTAATGAGCAGTTCTTC
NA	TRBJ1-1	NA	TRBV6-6	CASREPPGAPRAFF	TGTGCCAGCAGGGAACCTCCGGGAGCGCCCAGAGCTTTCTTT
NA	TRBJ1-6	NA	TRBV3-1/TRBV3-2	CASSRGMVGADYNSPLHF	TGTGCCAGCAGCCGCGGAATGGTTGGGGCGGATTATAATTCACCCCTCCACTTT
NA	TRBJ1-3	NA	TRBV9	CASSVATGPSGNTIYF	TGTGCCAGCAGCGTAGCTACAGGGCCCTCTGGAAACACCATATATTTT
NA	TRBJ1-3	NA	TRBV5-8	CASSLAQGSLSGNTIYF	TGTGCCAGCAGCTTGGCGCAGGGGAGTTTGTCTGGAAACACCATATATTTT
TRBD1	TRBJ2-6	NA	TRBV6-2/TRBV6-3	CASSSQGAGANVLTF	TGTGCCAGCAGTTCGCAGGGGGCTGGGGCCAACGTCCTGACTTTC
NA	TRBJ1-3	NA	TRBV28	CASSFAPQASVGNTIYF	TGTGCCAGCAGTTTCGCCCCACAGGCGTCTGTTGGAAACACCATATATTTT
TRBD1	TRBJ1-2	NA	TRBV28	CASSLAGTGWLHGYTF	TGTGCCAGCAGTTTAGCGGGGACAGGGTGGTTGCATGGCTACACCTTC
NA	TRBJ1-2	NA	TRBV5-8	CASSLLQIKNYGYTF	TGTGCCAGCAGCTTGTTACAGATTAAGAACTATGGCTACACCTTC
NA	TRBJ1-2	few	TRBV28	CASSSQGIGRVNYGYTF	TGTGCCAGCAGCTCACAGGGTATAGGTAGGGTTAACTATGGCTACACCTTC
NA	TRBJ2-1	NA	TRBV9	CASSLDSPYNEQFF	TGTGCCAGCAGCTTGGACAGCCCATACAATGAGCAGTTCTTC
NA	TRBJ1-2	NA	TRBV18	CATQNRTGSSGYTF	TGTGCCACCCAAAATCGCACGGGGTCGAGTGGCTACACCTTC
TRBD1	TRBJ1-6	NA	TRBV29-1	CSASTGTGNSPLHF	TGCAGCGCCTCAACCGGGACAGGGAATTCACCCCTCCACTTT
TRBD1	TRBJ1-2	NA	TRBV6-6	CASSYLTGGSYGYTF	TGTGCCAGCAGTTACTTAACAGGGGGCAGCTATGGCTACACCTTC
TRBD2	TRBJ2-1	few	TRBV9	CASSVEFWTSGAYNEQFF	TGTGCCAGCAGCGTAGAGTTTTGGACTAGCGGTGCCTACAATGAGCAGTTCTTC